The 29 T cell receptor beta chains below all came from one sample that was sequenced in a study of OX40 agonist ivuxolimab in advanced cancers. TCRdb's table, derived via immunoSEQ multiplex PCR, lists solely in-frame clones and lacks some. The repertoire includes 50,000 to 65,000 clones, nearly 95% of them detected once, and over 10% sits in the top ten. Source: CD4+ or CD8+ T cells sorted from blood, taken in a trial of the OX40 agonist ivuxolimab. These receptors were taken from an adult with an advanced solid tumor such as melanoma, head and neck, liver or kidney cancer.

This rearrangement joins TRBV5-5 to TRBJ2-7, with D perhaps being TRBD1 or TRBD2 (5 bases each). This CDR3 is built from 14 residues. The germline V gene has CDR1 SGHKS and CDR2 YYEKEE (reference sequence). V shed 4 bases and J shed 4 bases, with 15 bases lying between them. This chain's CDR3 is CASSPAGASYEQYF. The CDR3 DNA sequence: TGTGCCAGCAGCCCCGCCGGGGCTTCATACGAGCAGTACTTC. The full variable domain, in which reference TRBV5-5 and TRBJ2-7 provide the parts outside the CDR3, is DAGVTQSPTHLIKTRGQQVTLRCSPISGHKSVSWYQQVLGQGPQFIFQYYEKEERGRGNFPDRFSARQFPNYSSELNVNALLLGDSALYLCASSPAGASYEQYFGPGTRLTVT.

The chain employs TRBV5-6 and TRBJ2-7, with D tentatively TRBD2 (5 bases). The assigned J gene may be wrong: the sequence end matches TRBJ2-5 better. Germline V CDR1 and CDR2: SGHDT, YYEEEE. The CDR3 consists of 15 residues. The CDR3 spells CASSLAGNPQETQYF. The CDR3 DNA reads as TGTGCCAGCAGCTTGGCCGGGAACCCCCAAGAGACCCAGTACTTC.

V is TRBV11-1 and J is TRBJ2-1; 11 bases align to TRBD2. The germline CDR1 and CDR2 sequences are SGHAT and FQDESV (reference sequence). The CDR3 consists of 16 residues. Trimming removed 3 bases from V and 8 bases from J; junction bases left unmatched: 9. The CDR3 coding sequence is TGTGCCAGCAGCTTGGGACTAGCGGCCCACATCTATGAGCAGTTCTTC. Its protein is CASSLGLAAHIYEQFF.

The gene calls are TRBV2 and TRBJ2-2; 7 bases map to TRBD1. This CDR3 spans 12 amino acids. Germline CDR1 reads SNHLY; CDR2 reads FYNNEI. This CDR3 reads CVGQEYTGELFF. CDR3 bases: TGTGTCGGACAGGAGTACACCGGGGAGCTGTTTTTT. Looking up the rest from reference TRBV2 and TRBJ2-2 gives the full variable domain: EPEVTQTPSHQVTQMGQEVILRCVPISNHLYFYWYRQILGQKVEFLVSFYNNEISEKSEIFDDQFSVERPDGSNFTLKIRSTKLEDSAMYFCVGQEYTGELFFGEGSRLTVL.

Here the CDR3 reads CASSGLGDTEAFF. The DNA of the CDR3 is TGTGCCAGCAGCGGGCTAGGGGACACTGAAGCTTTCTTT. The V gene is TRBV9, the J gene TRBJ1-1, with TRBD1 as a possible D gene (5 bases). The CDR3 consists of 13 residues. Germline CDR1 SGDLS, CDR2 YYNGEE. V shed 3 bases and J shed 3 bases, with 9 bases lying between them.

V usage is TRBV10-3 and J usage is TRBJ2-7; TRBD1 aligns across 9 bases. Germline CDR1 is ENHRY and CDR2 is SYGVKD. With V trimmed by 4 bases and J by 2 bases, 6 bases remained unmatched. This CDR3 is 15 amino acids long. CDR3 region: CAISVRDRVAYEQYF. The CDR3 DNA sequence: TGTGCCATCAGTGTTCGGGACAGGGTTGCCTACGAGCAGTACTTC.

The chain's CDR3 is CASSVKDRALSIYTDTQYF. CDR3 in DNA: TGTGCCAGCAGCGTAAAGGACAGGGCCCTCTCGATTTACACAGATACGCAGTATTTT. The chain carries TRBV5-8 and TRBJ2-3, with 8 bases that match TRBD1. The germline CDR1 and CDR2 sequences are SGHTS and YDEGEE. The V gene end was trimmed by 4 bases and the J gene end by 2 bases; junction bases not matched to a gene: 18. The CDR3 consists of 19 residues.

The V gene is TRBV19, the J gene TRBJ1-2; D is undetermined. Germline loops: CDR1 LNHDA, CDR2 SQIVND (reference sequence). V was cut by 4 bases and J by 3 bases, with 12 bases left in between. The CDR3 contains 14 residues. Here the CDR3 DNA reads TGTGCCAGTAGTACCCCCGGGAGCTACTATGGCTACACCTTC. It specifies CASSTPGSYYGYTF.

The V and J genes are TRBV5-4 and TRBJ1-1; weak D call: TRBD1 (5 bases). Trimming cost V 3 bases and J 5 bases, with 11 bases left between them. This CDR3 region has 13 residues. Germline V gives CDR1 SGHNT, CDR2 YYREEE (reference sequence). The CDR3 protein is CASSWAGRTEAFF. CDR3 sequence (DNA): TGTGCCAGCAGCTGGGCAGGGAGGACTGAAGCTTTCTTT. The full variable domain, with the rest looked up from reference TRBV5-4 and TRBJ1-1, is ETGVTQSPTHLIKTRGQQVTLRCSSQSGHNTVSWYQQALGQGPQFIFQYYREEENGRGNFPPRFSGLQFPNYSSELNVNALELDDSALYLCASSWAGRTEAFFGQGTRLTVV.

This chain uses TRBV29-1 with TRBJ1-3; no clear D. V dropped 3 bases and J dropped 4 bases, with 7 bases sitting between them. The CDR3 runs 12 residues. Germline-derived CDR1 and CDR2 are SQVTM and ANQGSEA. DNA for the CDR3: TGCAGCGTTGACGGAGGAGGAAACACCATATATTTT. Amino acids: CSVDGGGNTIYF.

This clone was seen just once. The chain links TRBV2 to TRBJ2-1; either TRBD1 or TRBD2 may fit D (5 bases each). Trimming stripped 5 bases from V and 4 bases from J, with 12 bases between. The V gene's germline CDR1 is SNHLY and CDR2 FYNNEI. The CDR3 spans 14 residues. CDR3 region: CASSTPGLYNEQFF. DNA for the CDR3: TGTGCCAGCAGTACGCCGGGGCTATACAATGAGCAGTTCTTC.

The rearrangement joins TRBV4-3 to TRBJ2-4, with a tentative D call TRBD2 (5 bases). V gave up 0 bases and J gave up 2 bases, with 14 bases separating them. The CDR3 length is 17 residues. From germline, CDR1 is LGHNA and CDR2 YSLEER. The CDR3 DNA follows: TGCGCCAGCAGCCAAGATGGGAGCCGGAGATCCAAAAACATTCAGTACTTC. Amino acids: CASSQDGSRRSKNIQYF.

The CDR3 nucleotides are TGTGCCAGCAGTCACAGGGTGAACACTGAAGCTTTCTTT. It specifies CASSHRVNTEAFF. The chain couples TRBV6-1 to TRBJ1-1; tentatively, D is TRBD1 (6 bases). The CDR3 is made up of 13 amino acids. In germline, CDR1 is MNHNS, CDR2 SASEGT. The V and J ends lost 5 bases and 0 bases respectively, with 7 bases between them.

The gene calls are TRBV15 and TRBJ1-4, with 8 nucleotides matching TRBD1. Germline V gives CDR1 LNHNV, CDR2 YYDKDF (reference sequence). The CDR3 is 15 residues long. J lost 6 bases, V lost 2 bases, and 5 bases had no gene match. CDR3 residues: CATSRFPGQDEKLFF. The DNA of the CDR3 is TGTGCCACCAGCAGATTTCCGGGACAGGATGAAAAACTGTTTTTT.

The chain uses TRBV18 and TRBJ2-7; D gene uncertain. The CDR3 is 11 amino acids. The germline V and J ends were trimmed by 6 bases and 3 bases, with 6 bases remaining between them. Germline CDR1 KGHSH, CDR2 LQKENI. As DNA, the CDR3 is TGTGCCAGCTCTCCCGGCTACGAGCAGTACTTC. Its translation is CASSPGYEQYF.

The chain combines TRBV4-1 with TRBJ1-1, with D possibly matching TRBD1 (6 bases). The CDR3 is 16 residues long. Germline CDR1 and CDR2: MGHRA and YSYEKL. V was clipped by 2 bases and J by 6 bases, with 19 bases between them. CDR3 amino acids: CASSQPGAGAGAEAFF. In DNA, the CDR3 is TGCGCCAGCAGCCAACCCGGGGCGGGGGCGGGCGCTGAAGCTTTCTTT.

The chain recombines TRBV6-5 with TRBJ2-1; 8 bases map to TRBD2. Trimming took 4 bases from V and 6 from J; bases not matched to a gene: 11. CDR3 size: 16 residues. CDR1 and CDR2 (germline): MNHEY, SVGAGI. This chain's CDR3 is CASSSARTSPANEQFF. The DNA of the CDR3 is TGTGCCAGCAGTTCTGCCCGGACTAGCCCGGCCAATGAGCAGTTCTTC.

V and J are TRBV11-2 and TRBJ2-3, with D possibly being TRBD1 (5 bases). CDR1 and CDR2 (germline): SGHAT, FQNNGV. V was clipped by 6 bases and J by 3 bases, with 22 bases between them. CDR3 length: 17 amino acids. CDR3 sequence: CASRNAPGYARTDTQYF. Written as DNA, the CDR3 is TGTGCCAGCAGAAACGCTCCAGGGTATGCGAGGACAGATACGCAGTATTTT.

This chain connects TRBV27 to TRBJ2-3; D is undetermined. V gave up 6 bases and J gave up 6 bases, with 19 bases separating them. The germline gives CDR1 MNHEY, CDR2 SMNVEV (reference sequence). This CDR3 comprises 15 residues. The CDR3 reads CASSPNPFTGDTQYF. CDR3 nucleotide sequence: TGTGCCAGCAGCCCGAACCCTTTTACTGGGGATACGCAGTATTTT.

This rearrangement joins TRBV6-5 to TRBJ1-1, with D possibly matching TRBD1 (5 bases). The CDR3 runs to 11 residues. Trimming took off 5 bases at V and 6 bases at J, with 7 bases between the two ends. Per germline, CDR1 MNHEY and CDR2 SVGAGI. CDR3 in DNA: TGTGCCAGCAGTGCAGGGTCTGAAGCTTTCTTT. Translated, it gives CASSAGSEAFF.

The rearrangement uses TRBV6-1 and TRBJ1-2, with TRBD1 identical over 7 bases. J lost 4 bases, V lost 5 bases, and 7 bases had no gene match. CDR1 and CDR2 from the germline V gene are MNHNS and SASEGT. The CDR3 sequence is 14 residues long. The CDR3 DNA follows: TGTGCCAGCAGTTCCCAGGGGGGAATCTATGGCTACACCTTC. The encoded protein is CASSSQGGIYGYTF.

J is TRBJ2-3 and V is TRBV7-8, with 8 positions matching TRBD1. The CDR3 consists of 15 residues. The V gene end was trimmed by 4 bases and the J gene end by 7 bases; junction bases not matched to a gene: 10. Germline assignment: CDR1 SGHVS and CDR2 FQNEAQ. This CDR3 is CASSSTGGTANTQYF. The CDR3 bases are TGTGCCAGCAGCTCAACAGGGGGTACGGCCAATACGCAGTATTTT.

This clone has a single count. The gene calls are TRBV6-5 and TRBJ2-1; D may be TRBD2 (6 bases). Germline V gene data show CDR1 as MNHEY and CDR2 as SVGAGI. The germline V and J ends were trimmed by 0 bases and 5 bases, with 11 bases remaining between them. The CDR3 covers 15 residues. The CDR3 sequence: CASSYSAGLNNEQFF. CDR3 sequence (DNA): TGTGCCAGCAGTTACTCGGCGGGACTCAACAATGAGCAGTTCTTC.

The V call is TRBV25-1, the J call TRBJ2-1; D possibly corresponds to TRBD2 (6 bases). This CDR3 is 13 amino acids long. Germline values: CDR1 MGHDK, CDR2 SYGVNS. With 2 bases removed from V and 14 bases from J, the gap between germline ends came to 16 bases. The CDR3 region is CASSELGTALKFF. DNA of the CDR3: TGTGCCAGCAGTGAACTTGGGACTGCCCTTAAGTTCTTC.

This chain connects TRBV6-5 to TRBJ2-7; TRBD1 matches at 9 bases. This CDR3 has 14 residues. Germline V lookup: CDR1 MNHEY, CDR2 SVGAGI. The V and J ends lost 2 bases and 6 bases, in that order; junction bases with no gene match: 5. The CDR3 is CASSYGTGSAEQYF. In DNA, the CDR3 is TGTGCCAGCAGTTACGGGACAGGGTCTGCCGAGCAGTACTTC.

This clone appeared once. The rearrangement uses TRBV15 and TRBJ2-7; TRBD2 aligns across 9 bases. The V and J ends lost 1 base and 7 bases, in that order; junction bases with no gene match: 8. There are 15 residues in the CDR3. The germline V gene encodes CDR1 LNHNV and CDR2 YYDKDF (reference sequence). The DNA of the CDR3 is TGTGCCACCAGCAGAGGGGCGGGAGGGCCGCGGGAGCAGTACTTC. Protein sequence: CATSRGAGGPREQYF.

A single count supports this clone. The chain links TRBV7-9 to TRBJ1-4; no firm D call. V was clipped by 5 bases and J by 3 bases, with 13 bases between them. The CDR3 loop spans 15 amino acids. The germline gives CDR1 SEHNR, CDR2 FQNEAQ (reference sequence). CDR3 sequence (DNA): TGTGCCAGCAGCGTACAATCCGGTTCTAATGAAAAACTGTTTTTT. Its protein product is CASSVQSGSNEKLFF.

V is TRBV4-1 and J is TRBJ1-2, with D unclear. Trimming stripped 4 bases from V and 4 bases from J, with 16 bases between. CDR1 is MGHRA and CDR2 is YSYEKL in the germline V gene. The CDR3 totals 15 residues. This CDR3 reads CASSPTSLQLYGYTF. Here the CDR3 DNA reads TGCGCCAGCAGCCCGACTTCCCTACAGCTCTATGGCTACACCTTC.

The V call is TRBV4-1, the J call TRBJ2-3; D gene uncertain. This CDR3 is 15 amino acids long. Trimming took off 3 bases at V and 0 bases at J, with 10 bases between the two ends. From germline, CDR1 is MGHRA and CDR2 YSYEKL. The CDR3 bases are TGCGCCAGCAGCCACCGCAGCACTAGCACAGATACGCAGTATTTT. It codes for CASSHRSTSTDTQYF.